This TCR beta chain was documented in a study of T-cell reconstitution after alpha-beta-depleted transplantation in children. Findings of the study overall: Certain patients had high TCRbeta diversity at day 60, and it came from recipient T cells and thymic progenitors that survived. After one year, T-cell counts and TCRbeta diversity mostly came from new T cells. Roughly two months post-transplant, alpha-beta T cells reportedly originated from several hundred graft clones that had expanded.

V was pared by 0 bases and J by 7 bases, with 10 bases between. This CDR3 is built from 14 residues. Germline-derived CDR1 and CDR2 are SGHTA and FQGNSA. A library of TCRbeta sequences, prepared with unique molecular identifiers, was generated. TCRdb used MiXCR to reprocess the PCR reads, holding one entry per CDR3 protein. This table holds hundreds of thousands of distinct CDR3 sequences, around 12% found once. In this sample, this clonotype turned up many times. The antigen remains undetermined. The chain uses TRBV7-2 and TRBJ2-1; the D call may be TRBD1 or TRBD2 (5 bases each). This sample comprised PBMCs, obtained before TCRalphabeta/CD19-depleted stem cell transplant. The sequence was collected from a girl aged 2-10 years with congenital amegakaryocytic thrombocytopenia, due to receive a stem cell transplant. The chain's CDR3 is CASSLAGEGNEQFF. CDR3 DNA sequence: TGTGCCAGCAGCTTAGCGGGAGAGGGGAATGAGCAGTTCTTC.